In this sample, the clone carrying this T cell receptor beta chain turned up a few times. Its antigen is unidentified. This sample stems from a study of beta chain features in type 1 diabetes. General observations from the study: Individuals with type 1 diabetes displayed fewer insertions and more deletions at VDJ junctions. Researchers report that Type 1 diabetes patients had moderately but significantly shorter TCRB CDR3s across all four CD4+ subsets.

The sequenced template was cDNA made from the entire isolated RNA. TCRdb's table, derived via immunoSEQ multiplex PCR, lists solely in-frame clones and lacks some. The table includes some 150,000 clones, around an eighth detected once. CDR1 is SGHRS and CDR2 is YFSETQ in the germline V gene. V lost 4 bases, J lost 6 bases, and 13 bases lay in between. The CDR3 length is 13 residues. The sample was central memory CD4+ T cells from blood. This clonotype originated in a man aged 18-30 years with type 1 diabetes. The chain couples TRBV5-1 to TRBJ1-2; the D gene is possibly TRBD1 (5 bases). The CDR3 nucleotides read TGCGCCAGCAGCAAGGGACCTCCTGATGGCTACACCTTC. It encodes CASSKGPPDGYTF.